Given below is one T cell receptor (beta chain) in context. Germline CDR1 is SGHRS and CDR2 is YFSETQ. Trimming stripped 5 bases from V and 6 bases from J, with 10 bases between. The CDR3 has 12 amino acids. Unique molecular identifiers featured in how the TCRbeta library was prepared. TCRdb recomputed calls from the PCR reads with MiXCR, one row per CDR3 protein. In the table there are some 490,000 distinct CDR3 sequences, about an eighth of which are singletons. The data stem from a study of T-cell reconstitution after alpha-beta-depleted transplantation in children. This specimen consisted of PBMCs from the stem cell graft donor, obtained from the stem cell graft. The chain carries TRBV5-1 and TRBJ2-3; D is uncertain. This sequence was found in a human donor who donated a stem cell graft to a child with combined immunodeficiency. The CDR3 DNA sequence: TGCGCCAGCAGAGAGACACGGGATACGCAGTATTTT. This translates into CASRETRDTQYF.